One and the same sample provided the 21 T cell receptor beta chains below, sequenced in a study of regulatory dendritic cells for organ transplantation. Repertoires were generated with immunoSEQ multiplex PCR, while TCRdb's copy carries only in-frame clones and drops some. The data hold 25,000 or so clones, with approximately 78% observed a single time. The sample taken for sequencing was naive CD4+ T cells from blood. Subset defined: CD45RA+ naive T cells. Receptors originate from a human donor in good health.

The CDR3 bases are TGCAGCGTAGTACAGTTGGTAGGCACTGAAGCTTTCTTT. Protein: CSVVQLVGTEAFF. The chain employs TRBV29-1 and TRBJ1-1; D gene unclear. CDR3 length: 13 residues. The germline CDR1 and CDR2 sequences are SQVTM and ANQGSEA. The germline V and J ends were trimmed by 6 bases and 4 bases, with 15 bases remaining between them.

The count of this clone is one. This sequence joins TRBV5-5 and TRBJ2-1; D remains ambiguous. The germline gives CDR1 SGHKS, CDR2 YYEKEE (reference sequence). V lost 0 bases to trimming and J lost 0 bases, with 7 bases between them. This CDR3 region has 15 residues. CDR3 coding DNA: TGTGCCAGCAGCTTGGGTAGCAGCTCCTACAATGAGCAGTTCTTC. It translates to CASSLGSSSYNEQFF.

This sequence joins TRBV19 and TRBJ2-1, with D perhaps TRBD1 (6 bases). Per the germline V gene, CDR1 is LNHDA and CDR2 is SQIVND (reference sequence). This CDR3 spans 14 amino acids. The V end was cut by 5 bases, the J end by 5 bases, with 13 bases between. CDR3 protein: CASSAGELHNEQFF. The CDR3 DNA reads TGTGCCAGTAGTGCAGGGGAGCTCCACAATGAGCAGTTCTTC.

This chain uses TRBV5-1 with TRBJ1-1; tentatively, D is TRBD1 (6 bases). Between the trimmed V and J ends, which lost 7 bases and 0 bases, there was a span of 16 bases. This CDR3 is built from 15 residues. Germline loops: CDR1 SGHRS, CDR2 YFSETQ. The CDR3 sequence: CASVRGQGLNTEAFF. The CDR3 region has the DNA TGCGCCAGCGTGCGTGGGCAGGGGTTGAACACTGAAGCTTTCTTT.

The gene calls are TRBV7-3 and TRBJ1-2, with TRBD1 identical over 7 bases. V dropped 5 bases and J dropped 4; count of bases not matched to a gene: 7. CDR1 and CDR2 (germline): SGHTA, FQGTGA. This CDR3 region has 14 residues. CDR3 sequence (DNA): TGTGCCAGCAGCCCCACAGGGGACGGCTATGGCTACACCTTC. Translated: CASSPTGDGYGYTF. Drawing the rest from reference TRBV7-3 and TRBJ1-2, the complete variable domain is GAGVSQTPSNKVTEKGKYVELRCDPISGHTALYWYRQSLGQGPEFLIYFQGTGAADDSGLPNDRFFAVRPEGSVSTLKIQRTERGDSAVYLCASSPTGDGYGYTFGSGTRLTVV.

The chain has TRBV4-2 and TRBJ2-1; D may be TRBD2 (6 bases). Trimming stripped 4 bases from V and 0 bases from J, with 10 bases between. Per germline, CDR1 LGHNA and CDR2 YNFKEQ. The CDR3 length is 15 residues. DNA for the CDR3: TGTGCCAGCAGCCCCCGGGAGAGCTCCTACAATGAGCAGTTCTTC. Protein sequence: CASSPRESSYNEQFF.

This clone was counted a single time. The genes are TRBV5-4 and TRBJ1-1, with no clear D. The V gene's germline CDR1 is SGHNT and CDR2 YYREEE (reference sequence). V lost 3 bases, J lost 4 bases, and 10 bases lay in between. The CDR3 totals 13 residues. CDR3 DNA: TGTGCCAGCAGCTCGGCGGTAGGCACTGAAGCTTTCTTT. This sequence encodes CASSSAVGTEAFF.

The CDR3 nucleotides are TGTGCCAGCAGTATCCTGGGACAGGGCTCCTACGAGCAGTACTTC. Amino acid sequence: CASSILGQGSYEQYF. The gene calls are TRBV27 and TRBJ2-7, with 9 bases aligning to TRBD1. This CDR3 region has 15 residues. Unmatched junction bases numbered 5, after V lost 5 bases and J lost 0 bases. Germline V CDR1 and CDR2: MNHEY, SMNVEV (reference sequence).

In its sample, this clone was seen once. The chain is built from TRBV9 and TRBJ2-1, with 15 bases fitting TRBD2. This CDR3 has 17 residues. The germline gives CDR1 SGDLS, CDR2 YYNGEE. Unmatched junction bases numbered 7, after V lost 0 bases and J lost 9 bases. The CDR3, as DNA: TGTGCCAGCAGCGTAGGCGGGGGACTAGCGGGGGGAGGTGAGCAGTTCTTC. This translates into CASSVGGGLAGGGEQFF.

The chain uses TRBV2 and TRBJ2-5; D perhaps matches TRBD1 (5 bases). Germline CDR1 reads SNHLY; CDR2 reads FYNNEI. This CDR3 region has 15 residues. The ends were cut back, 4 bases at V and 6 bases at J, with 18 bases in the middle. CDR3 bases: TGTGCCAGCAGTGCGGCCCAGGGCGTTGTGAAGACCCAGTACTTC. Translated: CASSAAQGVVKTQYF.

This rearrangement joins TRBV19 to TRBJ2-3; tentative D call: TRBD1 (6 bases). Trimming removed 6 bases from V and 0 bases from J, with 13 bases in between. Germline assignment: CDR1 LNHDA and CDR2 SQIVND (reference sequence). This CDR3 is 15 amino acids long. The CDR3 loop is CASSPRDTSTDTQYF. CDR3 in DNA: TGTGCCAGTAGCCCCCGGGACACCAGCACAGATACGCAGTATTTT.

J is TRBJ1-1 and V is TRBV6-5; no definite D call. V was clipped by 4 bases and J by 4 bases, with 10 bases between them. CDR1 and CDR2 from the germline V gene are MNHEY and SVGAGI. CDR3 length equals 13 residues. DNA for the CDR3: TGTGCCAGCAGTTTAGAGCGGGGCACTGAAGCTTTCTTT. Amino acids: CASSLERGTEAFF.

The gene calls are TRBV2 and TRBJ2-3; D uncertain. V lost 0 bases to trimming and J lost 2 bases, with 12 bases between them. The CDR3 has 16 residues. Germline V gives CDR1 SNHLY, CDR2 FYNNEI. The CDR3 loop reads CASSEALDRPTDTQYF. The CDR3 nucleotides read TGTGCCAGCAGTGAAGCGCTAGATCGGCCCACAGATACGCAGTATTTT.

This chain connects TRBV19 to TRBJ1-3; no reliable D call. V was pared by 2 bases and J by 2 bases, with 4 bases between. Germline assignment: CDR1 LNHDA and CDR2 SQIVND (reference sequence). The CDR3 has 13 amino acids. The CDR3 DNA sequence: TGTGCCAGTAGTATAAGCCCTGGAAACACCATATATTTT. Amino acids: CASSISPGNTIYF.

The chain combines TRBV5-1 with TRBJ2-3; 11 bases map to TRBD2. Trimming removed 0 bases from V and 1 base from J; junction bases left unmatched: 7. CDR1 is SGHRS and CDR2 is YFSETQ in the germline V gene. There are 18 residues in the CDR3. CDR3 sequence: CASSLGLVTSGGTDTQYF. The CDR3 nucleotides are TGCGCCAGCAGCTTGGGGCTCGTGACTAGCGGGGGCACAGATACGCAGTATTTT. Supplemented by reference TRBV5-1 and TRBJ2-3, the full variable domain reads KAGVTQTPRYLIKTRGQQVTLSCSPISGHRSVSWYQQTPGQGLQFLFEYFSETQRNKGNFPGRFSGRQFSNSRSEMNVSTLELGDSALYLCASSLGLVTSGGTDTQYFGPGTRLTVL.

This clone was detected only once. The rearrangement links TRBV6-5 to TRBJ1-1; tentatively, D is TRBD1 (5 bases). The V end was cut by 2 bases, the J end by 5 bases, with 15 bases between. This CDR3 has 15 residues. Germline V gene sequence: CDR1 MNHEY, CDR2 SVGAGI. CDR3 nucleotide sequence: TGTGCCAGCAGTTACCTCAAGGGGTTGGAGACTGAAGCTTTCTTT. This encodes CASSYLKGLETEAFF.

The genes are TRBV11-3 and TRBJ2-5, with D perhaps TRBD1 (6 bases). The CDR3 totals 16 residues. CDR1 is SGHNT and CDR2 is YENEEA in the germline V gene. Deletions cut 1 base from V and 1 base from J, with 13 bases between. In DNA form, the CDR3 reads TGTGCCAGCAGCTTAGGTGGGGGCCCATTCCAAGAGACCCAGTACTTC. Translated, it gives CASSLGGGPFQETQYF.

J is TRBJ1-6 and V is TRBV6-5; D uncertain. The ends were cut back, 4 bases at V and 5 bases at J, with 6 bases in the middle. CDR1 MNHEY and CDR2 SVGAGI come from the germline V gene. This CDR3 region has 13 residues. The CDR3 here is CASSSGNNSPLHF. CDR3 sequence (DNA): TGTGCCAGCAGTTCCGGTAATAATTCACCCCTCCACTTT.

This clone was found a few times. The chain uses TRBV10-3 and TRBJ2-7, with TRBD2 as a possible D gene (5 bases). The V gene lost 4 bases and the J gene lost 0 bases, with 10 bases spanning the gap. The CDR3 has 14 residues. The V gene's germline CDR1 is ENHRY and CDR2 SYGVKD. The CDR3 DNA is TGTGCCATCAGTGGGGAGCCTAGCTCCTACGAGCAGTACTTC. It is translated as CAISGEPSSYEQYF.

This clone has a handful of counts. The chain couples TRBV19 to TRBJ2-1, with 8 bases matching TRBD2. The CDR3 is 15 residues long. V trimming: 5 bases; J trimming: 4 bases; junction bases outside the gene matches: 7. Per germline, CDR1 LNHDA and CDR2 SQIVND (reference sequence). The CDR3 DNA sequence: TGTGCCAGTAGTCCTGGACTAGCTGGGTACAATGAGCAGTTCTTC. The encoded protein is CASSPGLAGYNEQFF.

V gene TRBV18 combines with J gene TRBJ1-6, with TRBD1 identical over 7 bases. V trimming: 2 bases; J trimming: 7 bases; junction bases outside the gene matches: 2. The germline gives CDR1 KGHSH, CDR2 LQKENI. This CDR3 contains 14 residues. The CDR3 nucleotides are TGTGCCAGCTCACCAGGGACAGCGAATTCACCCCTCCACTTT. Translated, it gives CASSPGTANSPLHF.